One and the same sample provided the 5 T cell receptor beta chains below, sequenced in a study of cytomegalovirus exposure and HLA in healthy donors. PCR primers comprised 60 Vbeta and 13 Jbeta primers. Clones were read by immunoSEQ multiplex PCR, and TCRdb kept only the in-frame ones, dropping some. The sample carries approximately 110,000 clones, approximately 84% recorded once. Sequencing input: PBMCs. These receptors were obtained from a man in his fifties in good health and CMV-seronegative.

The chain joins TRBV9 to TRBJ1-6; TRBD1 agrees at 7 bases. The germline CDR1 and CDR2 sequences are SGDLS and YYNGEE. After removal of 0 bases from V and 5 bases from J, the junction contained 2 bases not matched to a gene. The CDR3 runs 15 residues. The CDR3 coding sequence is TGTGCCAGCAGCGTAGTTACAGGGGATAATTCACCCCTCCACTTT. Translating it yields CASSVVTGDNSPLHF.

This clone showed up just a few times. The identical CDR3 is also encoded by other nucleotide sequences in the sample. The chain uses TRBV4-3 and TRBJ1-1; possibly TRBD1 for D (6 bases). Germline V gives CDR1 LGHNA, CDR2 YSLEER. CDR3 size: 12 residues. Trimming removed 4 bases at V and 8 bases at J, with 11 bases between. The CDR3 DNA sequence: TGCGCCAGCAGCCGAGTCCAGGGGGAAGCTTTCTTT. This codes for CASSRVQGEAFF.

The CDR3 is CASTTEWEQYF. The DNA for the CDR3 is TGTGCCAGCACCACAGAATGGGAGCAGTACTTC. This sequence joins TRBV7-8 and TRBJ2-7; D call uncertain. This CDR3 comprises 11 residues. From germline, CDR1 is SGHVS and CDR2 FQNEAQ. V was clipped by 7 bases and J by 7 bases, with 11 bases between them.

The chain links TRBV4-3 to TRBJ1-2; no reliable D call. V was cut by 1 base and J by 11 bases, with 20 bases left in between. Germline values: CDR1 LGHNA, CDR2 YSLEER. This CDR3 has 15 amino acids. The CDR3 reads CASSQVLKVAPYYTF. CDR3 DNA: TGCGCCAGCAGCCAAGTCCTAAAAGTTGCACCGTATTACACCTTC.

DNA of the CDR3: TGTGCCAGTAGTAATTACCCCCAGGGTGAGCAGTACTTC. The encoded protein is CASSNYPQGEQYF. The V gene is TRBV19, the J gene TRBJ2-7, with a possible D match to TRBD1 (5 bases). The CDR3 has 13 residues. CDR1 LNHDA and CDR2 SQIVND come from the germline V gene (reference sequence). V was trimmed by 4 bases and J by 7 bases, leaving 14 bases between them.